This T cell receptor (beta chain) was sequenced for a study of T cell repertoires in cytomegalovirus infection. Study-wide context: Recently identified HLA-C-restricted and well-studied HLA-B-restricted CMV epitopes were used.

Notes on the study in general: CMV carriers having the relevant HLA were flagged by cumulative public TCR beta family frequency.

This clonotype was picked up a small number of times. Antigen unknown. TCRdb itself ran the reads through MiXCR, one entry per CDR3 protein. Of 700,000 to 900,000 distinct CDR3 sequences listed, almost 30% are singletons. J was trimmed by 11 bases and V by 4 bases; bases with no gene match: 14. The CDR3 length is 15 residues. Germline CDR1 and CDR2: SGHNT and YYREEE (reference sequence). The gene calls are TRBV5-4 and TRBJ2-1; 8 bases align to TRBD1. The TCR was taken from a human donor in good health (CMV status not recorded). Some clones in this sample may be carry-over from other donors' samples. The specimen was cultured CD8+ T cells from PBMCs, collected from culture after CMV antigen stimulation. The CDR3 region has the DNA TGTGCCAGCAGCCCGGACAGGGCGGTAGGGAATAAGCAGTTCTTC. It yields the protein CASSPDRAVGNKQFF.